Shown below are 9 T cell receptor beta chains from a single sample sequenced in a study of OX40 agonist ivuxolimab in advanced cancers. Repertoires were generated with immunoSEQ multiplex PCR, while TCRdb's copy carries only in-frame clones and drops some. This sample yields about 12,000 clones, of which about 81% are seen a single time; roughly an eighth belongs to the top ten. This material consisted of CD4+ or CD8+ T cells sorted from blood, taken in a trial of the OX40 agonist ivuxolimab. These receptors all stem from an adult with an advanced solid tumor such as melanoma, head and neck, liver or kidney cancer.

The CDR3 is CASSLGQGRQPQHF. The CDR3 nucleotides are TGTGCCAGTAGTCTAGGACAAGGTAGACAGCCCCAGCATTTT. The chain employs TRBV19 and TRBJ1-5; the D gene is possibly TRBD1 (5 bases). Germline-derived CDR1 and CDR2 are LNHDA and SQIVND (reference sequence). V lost 5 bases and J lost 7, with 15 bases in between. The CDR3 extends over 14 amino acids.

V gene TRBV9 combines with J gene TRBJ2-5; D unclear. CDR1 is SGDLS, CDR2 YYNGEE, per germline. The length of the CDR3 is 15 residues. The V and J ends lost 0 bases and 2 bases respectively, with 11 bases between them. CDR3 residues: CASSVDGMGQETQYF. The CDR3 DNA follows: TGTGCCAGCAGCGTAGATGGAATGGGACAAGAGACCCAGTACTTC.

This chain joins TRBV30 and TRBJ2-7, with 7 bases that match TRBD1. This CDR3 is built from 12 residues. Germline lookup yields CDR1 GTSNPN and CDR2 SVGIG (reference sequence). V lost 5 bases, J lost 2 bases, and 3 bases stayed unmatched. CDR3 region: CAWAGTAYEQYF. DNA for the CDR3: TGTGCCTGGGCCGGGACAGCCTACGAGCAGTACTTC.

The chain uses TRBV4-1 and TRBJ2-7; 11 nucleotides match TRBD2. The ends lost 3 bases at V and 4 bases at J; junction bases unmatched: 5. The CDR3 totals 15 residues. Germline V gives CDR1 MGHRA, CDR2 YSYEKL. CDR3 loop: CASSQTSGDAYEQYF. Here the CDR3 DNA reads TGCGCCAGCAGCCAGACTAGCGGGGATGCATACGAGCAGTACTTC.

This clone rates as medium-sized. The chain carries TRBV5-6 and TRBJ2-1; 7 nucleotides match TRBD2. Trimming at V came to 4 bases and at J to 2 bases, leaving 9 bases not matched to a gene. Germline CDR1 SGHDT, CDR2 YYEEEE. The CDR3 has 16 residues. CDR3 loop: CASSNSLGLAYNEQFF. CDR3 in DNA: TGTGCCAGCAGCAACTCCCTCGGACTAGCCTACAATGAGCAGTTCTTC.

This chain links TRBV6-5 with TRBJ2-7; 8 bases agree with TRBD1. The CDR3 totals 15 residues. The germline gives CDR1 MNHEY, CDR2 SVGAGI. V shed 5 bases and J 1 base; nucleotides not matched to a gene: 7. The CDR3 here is CASSQDRGVSYEQYF. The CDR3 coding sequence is TGTGCCAGCAGTCAAGACAGGGGAGTATCCTACGAGCAGTACTTC.

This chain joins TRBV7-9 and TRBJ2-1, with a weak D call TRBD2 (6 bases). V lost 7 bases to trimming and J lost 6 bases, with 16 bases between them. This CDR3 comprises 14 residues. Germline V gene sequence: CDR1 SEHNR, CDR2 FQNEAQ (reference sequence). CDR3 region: CASTSGRNFNEQFF. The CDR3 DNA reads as TGTGCCAGCACCTCCGGGAGAAACTTCAATGAGCAGTTCTTC.

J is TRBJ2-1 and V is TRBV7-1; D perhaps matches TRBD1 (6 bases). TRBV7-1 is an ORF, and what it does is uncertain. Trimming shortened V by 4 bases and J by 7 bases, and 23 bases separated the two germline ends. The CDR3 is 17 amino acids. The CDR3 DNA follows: TGTGCCAGCAGCTTAATACCACAGGGAAGTACGGTGAATGAGCAGTTCTTC. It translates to CASSLIPQGSTVNEQFF.

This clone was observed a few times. The CDR3 reads CASSFPLTGSGYTF. The DNA of the CDR3 is TGTGCCAGCAGTTTCCCCCTGACAGGGTCTGGCTACACCTTC. This sequence joins TRBV28 and TRBJ1-2, with 7 bases fitting TRBD1. The CDR3 loop spans 14 amino acids. After removal of 3 bases from V and 7 bases from J, the junction contained 8 bases not matched to a gene. Germline CDR1 reads MDHEN; CDR2 reads SYDVKM.